A selection of T cell receptor beta chains follows, all from one sample in a study of T cells in Graves' hyperthyroidism and ophthalmopathy. Using its own MiXCR run on the multiplex PCR reads, TCRdb lists one record per CDR3 protein. The profile covers about 200,000 distinct CDR3 sequences, with more than 15% appearing a single time and 50% taken by the ten largest. What was sequenced was blood. The receptor set was obtained from a man in his forties or fifties with Graves' hyperthyroidism. Each CDR3 is given with its conserved first and last residue. A D gene is named only where the DNA matches it firmly. Size is stated for part of the rows, as once, few or many counts, or as a class when the clone is expanded.

>NA|TRBV7-8|15|few|TRBJ2-3
CASSLVDRDWNTQYF
TGTGCCAGCAGCTTAGTTGACAGGGACTGGAATACGCAGTATTTT
>TRBD2|TRBV29-1|14|NA|TRBJ2-1
CSVRTSGGYNEQFF
TGCAGCGTTAGGACTAGCGGGGGCTACAATGAGCAGTTCTTC
>NA|TRBV20-1|14|many|TRBJ2-6
CSARLAESANVLTF
TGCAGTGCTAGACTAGCCGAGTCTGCCAACGTCCTGACTTTC
>TRBD2|TRBV7-9|15|many|TRBJ2-7
CASSHFRTRVYEQYF
TGTGCCAGCAGCCACTTTAGGACTAGGGTCTACGAGCAGTACTTC
>TRBD1|TRBV11-2|16|many|TRBJ2-2
CASSLTQGADTGELFF
TGTGCCAGCAGCTTGACACAGGGGGCGGACACCGGGGAGCTGTTTTTT
>NA|TRBV7-3|11|many|TRBJ2-5
CASSLKETQYF
TGTGCCAGCAGCCTTAAAGAGACCCAGTACTTC
>NA|TRBV28|12|many|TRBJ1-2
CASSSGNYGYTF
TGTGCCAGCAGTTCCGGGAACTATGGCTACACCTTC
>NA|TRBV20-1|13|NA|TRBJ2-7
CSAMSGDHYEQYF
TGCAGTGCTATGTCGGGGGACCACTACGAGCAGTACTTC
>TRBD2|TRBV6-1|15|NA|TRBJ2-1
CASSELAGGYNEQFF
TGTGCCAGCAGTGAACTAGCGGGAGGTTACAATGAGCAGTTCTTC
>TRBD1|TRBV5-1|13|NA|TRBJ2-7
CASSFGQGGEQYF
TGCGCCAGCAGCTTCGGACAGGGGGGAGAGCAGTACTTC
>NA|TRBV7-6|13|many|TRBJ2-1
CASSFRVVGEQFF
TGTGCCAGCAGCTTCAGAGTAGTGGGTGAGCAGTTCTTC
>NA|TRBV20-1|15|NA|TRBJ2-7
CSARDSWGTSYEQYF
TGCAGTGCTAGAGATTCTTGGGGGACTTCCTACGAGCAGTACTTC
>TRBD1|TRBV28|14|many|TRBJ2-5
CASSPQGLQETQYF
TGTGCCAGCAGTCCACAGGGGTTACAAGAGACCCAGTACTTC
>NA|TRBV28|16|NA|TRBJ1-6
CASKNSKGSAGSPLHF
TGTGCCAGCAAAAACTCAAAGGGGTCAGCGGGTTCACCCCTCCACTTT
>NA|TRBV19|17|few|TRBJ1-1
CASRDQGRFSENTEAFF
TGTGCCAGTAGGGATCAGGGGAGGTTCAGCGAAAACACTGAAGCTTTCTTT
>NA|TRBV24-1|16|many|TRBJ2-1
CATSDSGQRSYNEQFF
TGTGCCACCAGTGATTCAGGACAGCGCTCCTACAATGAGCAGTTCTTC
>NA|TRBV28|14|NA|TRBJ2-5
CASSLVSLGETQYF
TGTGCCAGCAGTTTGGTGTCCCTGGGAGAGACCCAGTACTTC
>TRBD1|TRBV6-9|13|once|TRBJ2-1
CASSYVRGNEQFF
TGTGCCAGCAGTTACGTCAGGGGGAATGAGCAGTTCTTC
>TRBD2|TRBV7-9|14|many|TRBJ2-2
CASSFSREAGELFF
TGTGCCAGCAGCTTTTCGCGGGAGGCCGGGGAGCTGTTTTTT
>NA|TRBV4-1|13|NA|TRBJ2-7
CASSQLLVNEQYF
TGCGCCAGCAGCCAATTACTAGTGAACGAGCAGTACTTC
>NA|TRBV29-1|13|many|TRBJ1-1
CSVGHGVNTEAFF
TGCAGCGTTGGACACGGGGTGAACACTGAAGCTTTCTTT
>NA|TRBV28|12|many|TRBJ1-6
CASSDPDSPLHF
TGTGCCAGCAGTGATCCAGACTCACCCCTCCACTTT
>NA|TRBV12-3/TRBV12-4|13|many|TRBJ1-5
CASSQRVNQPQHF
TGTGCCAGCAGTCAACGGGTAAACCAGCCCCAGCATTTT
>NA|TRBV3-1|16|many|TRBJ2-3
CASSQDRGSRVDTQYF
TGTGCCAGCAGCCAAGATCGAGGGAGTCGGGTTGATACGCAGTATTTT
>NA|TRBV4-2|14|many|TRBJ2-7
CASSQAHRVDEQYF
TGTGCCAGCAGCCAAGCCCACAGGGTCGACGAGCAGTACTTC
>NA|TRBV11-2|16|NA|TRBJ2-5
CASSQSPRALTETQYF
TGCGCCAGCAGCCAATCTCCGAGGGCCTTAACAGAGACCCAGTACTTC
>TRBD1|TRBV6-1|15|NA|TRBJ1-6
CASRERDRPNSPLHF
TGTGCCAGCAGGGAAAGGGACAGGCCCAATTCACCCCTCCACTTT
>TRBD1|TRBV5-1|13|many|TRBJ1-2
CASSLDRDYGYTF
TGCGCCAGCAGCTTAGACAGGGACTATGGCTACACCTTC
>TRBD2|TRBV20-1|16|NA|TRBJ2-1
CGAPEASGSRSDEQFF
TGCGGTGCCCCGGAGGCTAGCGGGAGCCGTAGCGATGAGCAGTTCTTC
>NA|TRBV7-2|15|many|TRBJ2-7
CASSSQNRVSYEQYF
TGTGCCAGCAGCTCTCAAAACAGGGTTTCCTACGAGCAGTACTTC
>TRBD2|TRBV19|17|NA|TRBJ2-2
CASTKTSGRVDTGELFF
TGTGCCAGTACCAAGACTAGCGGGAGGGTCGACACCGGGGAGCTGTTTTTT
>NA|TRBV28|15|few|TRBJ1-4
CASSPTGGGSEKLFF
TGTGCCAGCAGTCCCACGGGCGGGGGAAGTGAAAAACTGTTTTTT
>NA|TRBV11-3|13|many|TRBJ2-5
CASRPGGGETQYF
TGTGCCAGCAGACCGGGTGGTGGGGAGACCCAGTACTTC
>TRBD1|TRBV4-2|16|NA|TRBJ1-1
CASSRDPGQGSTEAFF
TGTGCCAGCAGCCGCGACCCGGGACAGGGCTCAACTGAAGCTTTCTTT
>NA|TRBV7-9|14|once|TRBJ1-2
CAGSSPGFGYGYTF
TGTGCCGGCAGCTCGCCCGGATTCGGCTATGGCTACACCTTC
>TRBD1|TRBV24-1|15|many|TRBJ2-1
CATSYGQGSYNEQFF
TGTGCCACCAGTTATGGACAGGGTAGCTACAATGAGCAGTTCTTC
>TRBD1|TRBV6-2/TRBV6-3|15|many|TRBJ2-1
CAIERRDRVNNEQFF
TGTGCCATTGAAAGGAGGGACAGGGTAAACAATGAGCAGTTCTTC
>TRBD1|TRBV11-2|15|many|TRBJ2-1
CATLGQGVSYNEQFF
TGTGCCACCCTAGGACAGGGAGTGTCCTACAATGAGCAGTTCTTC
>TRBD1|TRBV10-3|19|many|TRBJ1-2
CAISESTVVKGARYYGYTF
TGTGCCATCAGTGAGTCGACGGTAGTGAAGGGGGCAAGGTACTATGGCTACACCTTC
>TRBD2|TRBV5-1|14|many|TRBJ2-2
CASSDTAGAGELFF
TGCGCCAGCAGCGATACGGCGGGAGCCGGGGAGCTGTTTTTT
>NA|TRBV27|14|many|TRBJ2-7
CASSFRAGTYEQYF
TGTGCCAGCAGTTTTAGGGCCGGGACCTACGAGCAGTACTTC
>NA|TRBV3-1|13|many|TRBJ2-5
CASSQVRGETQYF
TGTGCCAGCAGTCAAGTCCGAGGGGAGACCCAGTACTTC
>NA|TRBV4-2|13|few|TRBJ2-1
CASSQGDYNEQFF
TGTGCCAGCAGCCAAGGAGACTACAATGAGCAGTTCTTC
>NA|TRBV27|15|NA|TRBJ1-4
CASSFQGGWNEKLFF
TGTGCCAGCAGTTTTCAGGGAGGGTGGAATGAAAAACTGTTTTTT
>NA|TRBV20-1|16|few|TRBJ1-2
CSASSGSGATNYGYTF
TGCAGTGCTAGTTCTGGCTCAGGGGCGACTAACTATGGCTACACCTTC
>NA|TRBV15|15|NA|TRBJ2-7
CATGQGEGDSYEQYF
TGTGCCACGGGTCAAGGAGAGGGAGACTCCTACGAGCAGTACTTC
>NA|TRBV25-1|14|NA|TRBJ1-2
CASSEWDRNYGYTF
TGTGCCAGCAGTGAATGGGACCGAAACTATGGCTACACCTTC
>TRBD1|TRBV10-2|14|NA|TRBJ1-2
CASSEPTGGYGYTF
TGCGCCAGCAGTGAACCGACAGGGGGCTATGGCTACACCTTC
>NA|TRBV12-5|14|few|TRBJ1-1
CASGLGIGGLRAFF
TGTGCTAGTGGTTTAGGGATTGGGGGGCTGAGAGCTTTCTTT
>NA|TRBV18|16|many|TRBJ2-3
CASSSSWGTNTDTQYF
TGTGCCAGCTCATCCTCTTGGGGGACGAACACAGATACGCAGTATTTT
>NA|TRBV18|13|many|TRBJ2-3
CASSPNPMDTQYF
TGTGCCAGCTCACCAAACCCTATGGATACGCAGTATTTT
>NA|TRBV7-3|15|many|TRBJ2-5
CASSLRAGEQETQYF
TGTGCCAGCAGCTTAAGGGCAGGAGAACAAGAGACCCAGTACTTC
>NA|TRBV20-1|12|NA|TRBJ2-4
CSAPSPVNIQYF
TGCAGTGCCCCCTCGCCAGTGAACATTCAGTACTTC